This T cell receptor (beta chain) was sequenced for a study of T cell responses to AZD1222 COVID-19 vaccine. Regarding the study as a whole: Only five or six people who got AZD1222 tested seropositive at baseline. When two AZD1222 doses had been given, Spike-specific TCR breadth and depth rose.

Analyses pooled second doses at about 4 or about 12 weeks. In germline, CDR1 is SGDLS, CDR2 YYNGEE. The CDR3 has 15 residues. As for this clone: Its antigen is currently unknown. The junction does not match germline at one end; this may be a read error.

Libraries were prepared by immunoSEQ multiplex PCR; TCRdb keeps only in-frame clonotypes and omits some of them. The data show 150,000 to 200,000 clones, 70% to 90% seen once. The sequence came from an adult who received the AZD1222 COVID-19 vaccine. The sample was peripheral blood, taken 28 days after the second AZD1222 dose. The chain joins TRBV9 to TRBJ2-1; D is uncertain. CDR3 bases: TGTGCCAGCAGCGTTGAGACCAACCCCCTCAATGGGCAGTTCTTC. It translates to CASSVETNPLNGQFF.